Listed below are T cell receptor beta chains from one sample, sequenced in a study of blood T cell repertoires in COVID-19. Profiling relied on immunoSEQ multiplex PCR, and the TCRdb table lists in-frame clones only, not all of them. The repertoire consists of 140,000 or so clones, with over 80% occurring once and the leading ten covering about 11%. The source material was peripheral blood. These receptors were obtained from a man aged 60 to 69 with active or convalescent COVID-19. CDR3s include the opening cysteine and the closing phenylalanine or tryptophan. The D gene is left open where the match is weak. Part of the rows lack a size; the others show once, few, many or a class for expanded clones.

clone size: -
J gene: TRBJ2-7
V gene: TRBV20-1
D gene: -
CDR3 protein: CSARDVQEQYF
CDR3 DNA: TGCAGTGCTAGAGATGTCCAGGAGCAGTACTTC

clone size: -
J gene: TRBJ1-5
V gene: TRBV9
D gene: TRBD1
CDR3 protein: CASSGDREQPQHF
CDR3 DNA: TGTGCCAGCAGCGGTGACAGGGAACAGCCCCAGCATTTT

clone size: -
J gene: TRBJ1-1
V gene: TRBV6-5
D gene: -
CDR3 protein: CASSYSRGLNTEAFF
CDR3 DNA: TGTGCCAGCAGTTACTCGAGAGGGTTGAACACTGAAGCTTTCTTT

clone size: -
J gene: TRBJ2-3
V gene: TRBV11-2
D gene: -
CDR3 protein: CASSLGRLPSTDTQYF
CDR3 DNA: TGTGCCAGCAGCTTAGGCAGGCTCCCTAGCACAGATACGCAGTATTTT

clone size: -
J gene: TRBJ2-7
V gene: TRBV28
D gene: -
CDR3 protein: CASSLAAETVSYEQYF
CDR3 DNA: TGTGCCAGCAGTTTAGCGGCCGAGACAGTTTCCTACGAGCAGTACTTC

clone size: -
J gene: TRBJ1-1
V gene: TRBV12-5
D gene: TRBD1
CDR3 protein: CASGLPRGPEAFF
CDR3 DNA: TGTGCTAGTGGTTTGCCCAGGGGGCCTGAAGCTTTCTTT

clone size: -
J gene: TRBJ2-6
V gene: TRBV7-6
D gene: -
CDR3 protein: CASSLGEAAGANVLTF
CDR3 DNA: TGTGCCAGCAGCTTAGGGGAGGCGGCTGGGGCCAACGTCCTGACTTTC

clone size: -
J gene: TRBJ2-5
V gene: TRBV7-9
D gene: -
CDR3 protein: CASSLEGGRETQYF
CDR3 DNA: TGTGCCAGCAGCTTAGAAGGGGGACGGGAGACCCAGTACTTC

clone size: -
J gene: TRBJ2-1
V gene: TRBV18
D gene: TRBD2
CDR3 protein: CASSPGTIYNEQFF
CDR3 DNA: TGTGCCAGCTCACCCGGGACTATTTACAATGAGCAGTTCTTC

clone size: -
J gene: TRBJ2-3
V gene: TRBV2
D gene: TRBD1
CDR3 protein: CASSPNRGDTQYF
CDR3 DNA: TGTGCCAGCAGCCCCAACAGGGGTGATACGCAGTATTTT

clone size: -
J gene: TRBJ2-2
V gene: TRBV19
D gene: TRBD2
CDR3 protein: CASRDTGLGSGELFF
CDR3 DNA: TGTGCCAGTAGGGATACGGGACTAGGATCCGGGGAGCTGTTTTTT

clone size: -
J gene: TRBJ2-7
V gene: TRBV4-2
D gene: TRBD2
CDR3 protein: CASSHVAGAYEQYF
CDR3 DNA: TGTGCCAGCAGCCACGTCGCGGGAGCCTACGAGCAGTACTTC

clone size: once
J gene: TRBJ1-6
V gene: TRBV2
D gene: TRBD1
CDR3 protein: CASTGPGQRNSPLHF
CDR3 DNA: TGTGCCAGCACCGGTCCGGGACAGAGGAATTCACCCCTCCACTTT

clone size: -
J gene: TRBJ2-1
V gene: TRBV11-2
D gene: -
CDR3 protein: CASSVQVTSYNEQFF
CDR3 DNA: TGTGCCAGCAGCGTACAGGTGACCTCCTACAATGAGCAGTTCTTC

clone size: -
J gene: TRBJ1-5
V gene: TRBV5-5
D gene: -
CDR3 protein: CASSLRGSNQPQHF
CDR3 DNA: TGTGCCAGCAGCTTGCGGGGTAGCAATCAGCCCCAGCATTTT

clone size: -
J gene: TRBJ2-7
V gene: TRBV11-2
D gene: TRBD2
CDR3 protein: CASSLKLRLAGEEQYF
CDR3 DNA: TGTGCCAGCAGCTTAAAGCTCAGGTTAGCGGGAGAGGAGCAGTACTTC

clone size: -
J gene: TRBJ2-6
V gene: TRBV7-6
D gene: -
CDR3 protein: CASSYDRAGGANVLTF
CDR3 DNA: TGTGCCAGCAGCTACGACAGGGCGGGAGGGGCCAACGTCCTGACTTTC

clone size: -
J gene: TRBJ2-1
V gene: TRBV5-1
D gene: -
CDR3 protein: CASRGLAFDEQFF
CDR3 DNA: TGCGCCAGCAGGGGACTGGCATTTGATGAGCAGTTCTTC

clone size: once
J gene: TRBJ1-3
V gene: TRBV9
D gene: TRBD1
CDR3 protein: CASSVLPWQGATGNTIYF
CDR3 DNA: TGTGCCAGCAGCGTTCTCCCCTGGCAGGGGGCCACTGGAAACACCATATATTTT

clone size: -
J gene: TRBJ1-1
V gene: TRBV28
D gene: -
CDR3 protein: CASSPLRMNTEAFF
CDR3 DNA: TGTGCCAGCAGTCCCTTGAGGATGAACACTGAAGCTTTCTTT

clone size: -
J gene: TRBJ2-7
V gene: TRBV7-8
D gene: -
CDR3 protein: CASREDRTYEQYF
CDR3 DNA: TGTGCCAGCAGGGAGGATAGGACCTACGAGCAGTACTTC

clone size: -
J gene: TRBJ1-6
V gene: TRBV6-5
D gene: TRBD1
CDR3 protein: CASSYGSGQGGSPLHF
CDR3 DNA: TGTGCCAGCAGTTACGGTTCGGGACAGGGAGGTTCACCCCTCCACTTT

clone size: -
J gene: TRBJ2-1
V gene: TRBV18
D gene: TRBD1
CDR3 protein: CASSRTGTGGHNEQFF
CDR3 DNA: TGTGCCAGCTCTCGAACCGGGACAGGGGGCCACAATGAGCAGTTCTTC

clone size: few
J gene: TRBJ1-6
V gene: TRBV5-4
D gene: -
CDR3 protein: CASSPVGPSGNSPLHF
CDR3 DNA: TGTGCCAGCAGCCCTGTCGGACCCAGCGGTAATTCACCCCTCCACTTT

clone size: -
J gene: TRBJ2-2
V gene: TRBV9
D gene: -
CDR3 protein: CASSTDPNTGELFF
CDR3 DNA: TGTGCCAGCAGCACAGACCCGAACACCGGGGAGCTGTTTTTT

clone size: -
J gene: TRBJ2-5
V gene: TRBV19
D gene: TRBD2
CDR3 protein: CASSPYLREGRETQYF
CDR3 DNA: TGTGCCAGTAGTCCCTACCTCCGGGAGGGCCGAGAGACCCAGTACTTC

clone size: -
J gene: TRBJ1-6
V gene: TRBV7-2
D gene: TRBD1
CDR3 protein: CASSEQGAGNSPLHF
CDR3 DNA: TGTGCCAGCAGCGAACAGGGGGCAGGTAATTCACCCCTCCACTTT

clone size: -
J gene: TRBJ2-2
V gene: TRBV24-1
D gene: TRBD1
CDR3 protein: CATSDVDRAIGGGELFF
CDR3 DNA: TGTGCCACCAGTGACGTGGACAGGGCAATAGGAGGCGGGGAGCTGTTTTTT

clone size: -
J gene: TRBJ2-1
V gene: TRBV9
D gene: TRBD2
CDR3 protein: CASSPTSGTYNEQFF
CDR3 DNA: TGTGCCAGCAGTCCTACTAGCGGGACTTACAATGAGCAGTTCTTC

clone size: -
J gene: TRBJ2-2
V gene: TRBV10-3
D gene: -
CDR3 protein: CAISEFPSSSSAGELFF
CDR3 DNA: TGTGCCATCAGTGAGTTCCCCTCGAGTAGTTCGGCCGGGGAGCTGTTTTTT

clone size: -
J gene: TRBJ1-1
V gene: TRBV5-6
D gene: TRBD1
CDR3 protein: CASSLALRGQFAEAFF
CDR3 DNA: TGTGCCAGCAGCTTGGCCCTCAGGGGGCAATTCGCTGAAGCTTTCTTT

clone size: -
J gene: TRBJ2-7
V gene: TRBV6-2/TRBV6-3
D gene: TRBD2
CDR3 protein: CASSSLRLADPAYEQYF
CDR3 DNA: TGTGCCAGCAGTTCCCTGAGACTAGCGGATCCAGCCTACGAGCAGTACTTC

clone size: -
J gene: TRBJ2-5
V gene: TRBV10-3
D gene: TRBD1
CDR3 protein: CAISLRDRGVKTQYF
CDR3 DNA: TGTGCCATCAGTCTCCGGGACAGGGGGGTAAAGACCCAGTACTTC

clone size: -
J gene: TRBJ2-7
V gene: TRBV19
D gene: TRBD2
CDR3 protein: CASSTGLAGEQYF
CDR3 DNA: TGTGCCAGTAGTACCGGACTAGCGGGAGAGCAGTACTTC

clone size: -
J gene: TRBJ2-6
V gene: TRBV28
D gene: TRBD1
CDR3 protein: CASSSGIRTGFSGANVLTF
CDR3 DNA: TGTGCCAGCAGTTCTGGGATCAGGACAGGCTTCTCTGGGGCCAACGTCCTGACTTTC

clone size: -
J gene: TRBJ1-6
V gene: TRBV6-1
D gene: -
CDR3 protein: CASSEVTPLHF
CDR3 DNA: TGTGCCAGCAGTGAAGTAACACCCCTCCACTTT

clone size: -
J gene: TRBJ2-7
V gene: TRBV19
D gene: -
CDR3 protein: CASSMGRYEQYF
CDR3 DNA: TGTGCCAGTAGTATGGGGCGCTACGAGCAGTACTTC

clone size: once
J gene: TRBJ2-7
V gene: TRBV6-5
D gene: TRBD1
CDR3 protein: CASRRDRTYSYEQYF
CDR3 DNA: TGTGCCAGCAGGCGGGACAGGACGTACTCCTACGAGCAGTACTTC

clone size: -
J gene: TRBJ1-2
V gene: TRBV5-1
D gene: -
CDR3 protein: CASSFSQEGYGYTF
CDR3 DNA: TGCGCCAGCAGCTTTTCTCAGGAAGGTTATGGCTACACCTTC